This paragraph reports one T cell receptor beta chain. Using immunoSEQ multiplex PCR, the repertoire was profiled, and TCRdb retains in-frame clones only, with some absent. This repertoire shows 180,000 or so clones, less than 90% found once; its top ten account for more than 12%. This CDR3 spans 13 amino acids. Germline CDR1 ENHRY, CDR2 SYGVKD. Trimming pared 3 bases from V and 4 bases from J, leaving 9 bases between. These data are taken from a study of blood T cell repertoires in COVID-19. The gene calls are TRBV10-3 and TRBJ1-2, with no clear D. The sequencing input was peripheral blood. The clonotype comes from a woman between 65 and 79 years old with COVID-19, enrolled during active disease. The CDR3 coding sequence is TGTGCCATCAGTGAAAGATGGAGCTATGGCTACACCTTC. Translation: CAISERWSYGYTF.